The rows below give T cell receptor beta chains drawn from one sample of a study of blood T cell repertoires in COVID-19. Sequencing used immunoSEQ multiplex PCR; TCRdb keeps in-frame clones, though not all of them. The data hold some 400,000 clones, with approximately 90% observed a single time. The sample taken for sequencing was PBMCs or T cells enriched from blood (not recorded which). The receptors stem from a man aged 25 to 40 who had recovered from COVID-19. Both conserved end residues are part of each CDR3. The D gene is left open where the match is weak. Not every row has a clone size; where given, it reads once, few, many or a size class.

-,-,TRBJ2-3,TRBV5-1,CASSLTGASTDTQYF,TGCGCCAGCAGCTTAACAGGTGCTAGCACAGATACGCAGTATTTT
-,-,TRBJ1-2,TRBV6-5,CASSRSSGNYGYTF,TGTGCCAGCAGTCGAAGCTCGGGGAACTATGGCTACACCTTC
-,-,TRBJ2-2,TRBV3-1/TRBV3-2,CASTIRGAGANTGELFF,TGTGCCAGCACAATCCGGGGGGCTGGAGCGAACACCGGGGAGCTGTTTTTT
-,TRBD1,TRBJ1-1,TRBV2,CASRGQGAQDTEAFF,TGTGCCAGCAGGGGGCAGGGGGCCCAAGACACTGAAGCTTTCTTT
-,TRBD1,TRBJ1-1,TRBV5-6,CASSGTGFTEAFF,TGTGCCAGCAGCGGGACAGGGTTCACTGAAGCTTTCTTT
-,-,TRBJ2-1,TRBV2,CASTQGRNEQFF,TGTGCCAGCACACAGGGACGGAATGAGCAGTTCTTC
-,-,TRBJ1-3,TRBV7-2,CASSQAWWPGNTIYF,TGTGCCAGCAGCCAGGCCTGGTGGCCTGGAAACACCATATATTTT
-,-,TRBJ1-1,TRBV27,CASSLVGNTEAFF,TGTGCCAGCAGTTTGGTCGGGAACACTGAAGCTTTCTTT
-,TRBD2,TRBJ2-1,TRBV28,CASSFGTSGGFF,TGTGCCAGCAGTTTCGGGACTAGCGGGGGGTTCTTC
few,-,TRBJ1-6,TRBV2,CATIQSLNSPLHF,TGTGCCACCATCCAGTCCTTAAATTCACCCCTCCACTTT
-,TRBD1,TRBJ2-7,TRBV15,CATSEWTGESHEQYF,TGTGCCACCAGCGAGTGGACAGGGGAATCCCACGAGCAGTACTTC
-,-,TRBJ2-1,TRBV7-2,CASSLLGTTPGNEQFF,TGTGCCAGCAGCTTATTGGGTACTACCCCTGGCAATGAGCAGTTCTTC
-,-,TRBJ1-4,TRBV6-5,CASQTVSLKKLFF,TGTGCCAGCCAGACAGTCTCGCTGAAAAAACTGTTTTTT
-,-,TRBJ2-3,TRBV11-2,CASSLTVLDTDTQYF,TGTGCCAGCAGTCTAACGGTCCTCGACACAGATACGCAGTATTTT
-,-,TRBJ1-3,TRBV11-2,CASSRGSPGNTIYF,TGTGCCAGCAGCAGAGGGAGCCCGGGAAACACCATATATTTT
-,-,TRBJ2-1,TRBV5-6,CASSFLVALRGNEQFF,TGTGCCAGCAGCTTCCTTGTAGCGTTAAGGGGGAATGAGCAGTTCTTC
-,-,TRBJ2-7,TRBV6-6,CASRRGSYEQYF,TGTGCCAGCAGGCGGGGATCCTACGAGCAGTACTTC
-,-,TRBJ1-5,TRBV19,CASSTGGNQPQHF,TGTGCCAGTAGTACAGGAGGGAATCAGCCCCAGCATTTT
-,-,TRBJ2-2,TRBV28,CASSLTYGMRTGELFF,TGTGCCAGCAGTTTAACGTACGGGATGAGAACCGGGGAGCTGTTTTTT
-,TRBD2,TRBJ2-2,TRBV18,CASSPLRLAGVGGELFF,TGTGCCAGCTCACCACTACGACTAGCGGGAGTCGGCGGGGAGCTGTTTTTT
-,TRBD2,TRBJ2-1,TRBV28,CASSPLGGAYNEQFF,TGTGCCAGCAGTCCTTTGGGAGGGGCATACAATGAGCAGTTCTTC
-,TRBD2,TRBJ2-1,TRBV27,CASRAAARGTISYNEQFF,TGTGCCAGCAGGGCGGCGGCACGCGGGACTATTTCCTACAATGAGCAGTTCTTC
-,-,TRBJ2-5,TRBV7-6,CASSRGLQETQYF,TGTGCCAGCAGCCGCGGTCTACAAGAGACCCAGTACTTC
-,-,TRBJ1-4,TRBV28,CASSLPRNEKLFF,TGTGCCAGCAGTTTACCCCGGAATGAAAAACTGTTTTTT
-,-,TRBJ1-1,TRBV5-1,CASSLGTANTEAFF,TGCGCCAGCAGCTTGGGTACAGCGAACACTGAAGCTTTCTTT